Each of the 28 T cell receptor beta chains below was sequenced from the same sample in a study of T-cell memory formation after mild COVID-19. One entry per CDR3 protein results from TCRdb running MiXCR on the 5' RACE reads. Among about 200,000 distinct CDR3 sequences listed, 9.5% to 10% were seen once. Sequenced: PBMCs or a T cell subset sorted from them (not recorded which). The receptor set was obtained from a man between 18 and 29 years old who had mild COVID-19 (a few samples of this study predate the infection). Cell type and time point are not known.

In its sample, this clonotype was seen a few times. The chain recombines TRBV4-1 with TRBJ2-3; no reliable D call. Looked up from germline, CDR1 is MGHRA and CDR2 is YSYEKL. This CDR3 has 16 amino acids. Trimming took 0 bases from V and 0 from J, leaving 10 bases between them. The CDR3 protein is CASSQDWIPSTDTQYF. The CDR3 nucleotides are TGCGCCAGCAGCCAAGATTGGATTCCTAGCACAGATACGCAGTATTTT.

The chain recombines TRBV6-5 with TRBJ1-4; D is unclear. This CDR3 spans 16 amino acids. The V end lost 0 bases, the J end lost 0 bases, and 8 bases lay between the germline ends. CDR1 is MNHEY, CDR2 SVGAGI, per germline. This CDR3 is CASSYSAITTNEKLFF. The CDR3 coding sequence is TGTGCCAGCAGTTACTCGGCCATAACAACTAATGAAAAACTGTTTTTT.

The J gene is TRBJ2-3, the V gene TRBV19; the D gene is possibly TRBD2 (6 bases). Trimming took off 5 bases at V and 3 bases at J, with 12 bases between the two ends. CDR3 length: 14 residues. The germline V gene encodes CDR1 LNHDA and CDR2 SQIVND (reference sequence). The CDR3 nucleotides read TGTGCCAGTAGTTATCCGGGGGTTACAGATACGCAGTATTTT. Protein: CASSYPGVTDTQYF. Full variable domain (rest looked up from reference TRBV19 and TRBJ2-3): DGGITQSPKYLFRKEGQNVTLSCEQNLNHDAMYWYRQDPGQGLRLIYYSQIVNDFQKGDIAEGYSVSREKKESFPLTVTSAQKNPTAFYLCASSYPGVTDTQYFGPGTRLTVL.

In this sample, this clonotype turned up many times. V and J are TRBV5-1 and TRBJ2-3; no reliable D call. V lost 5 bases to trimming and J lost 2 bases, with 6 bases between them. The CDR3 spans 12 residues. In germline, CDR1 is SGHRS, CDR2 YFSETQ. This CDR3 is CASRRDTDTQYF. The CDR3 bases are TGCGCCAGCAGAAGGGACACAGATACGCAGTATTTT.

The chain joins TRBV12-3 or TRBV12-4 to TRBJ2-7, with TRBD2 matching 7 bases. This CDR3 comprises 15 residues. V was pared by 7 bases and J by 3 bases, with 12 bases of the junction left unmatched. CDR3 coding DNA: TGTGCCAGCACCCCGGGGAGGGCTTCGATCTACGAGCAGTACTTC. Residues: CASTPGRASIYEQYF.

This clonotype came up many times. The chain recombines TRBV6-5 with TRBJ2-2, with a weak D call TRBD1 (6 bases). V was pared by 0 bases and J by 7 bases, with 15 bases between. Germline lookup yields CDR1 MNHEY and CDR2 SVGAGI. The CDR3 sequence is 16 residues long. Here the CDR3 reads CASSYSSGIQGGELFF. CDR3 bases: TGTGCCAGCAGTTACTCGAGTGGAATACAGGGCGGGGAGCTGTTTTTT.

For the CDR3, the DNA is TGTGCCAGCAGCAGAACAGGGATACGTGAAAAACTGTTTTTT. Its translation is CASSRTGIREKLFF. The V gene is TRBV6-5, the J gene TRBJ1-4, with D tentatively TRBD1 (6 bases). The length of the CDR3 is 14 residues. Germline V gene sequence: CDR1 MNHEY, CDR2 SVGAGI. V was shortened by 6 bases and J by 7 bases, with 15 bases between the two germline ends.

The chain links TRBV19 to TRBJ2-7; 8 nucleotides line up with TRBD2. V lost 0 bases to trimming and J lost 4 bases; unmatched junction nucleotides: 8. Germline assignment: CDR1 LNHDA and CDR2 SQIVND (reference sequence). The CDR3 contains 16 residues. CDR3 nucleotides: TGTGCCAGTAGTATAGATCACCAGCGGGGGCTATACGAGCAGTACTTC. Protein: CASSIDHQRGLYEQYF.

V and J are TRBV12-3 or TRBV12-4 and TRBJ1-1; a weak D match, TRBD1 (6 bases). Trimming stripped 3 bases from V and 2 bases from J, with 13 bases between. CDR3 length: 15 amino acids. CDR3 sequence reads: CASSFGGAYNTEAFF. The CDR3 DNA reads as TGTGCCAGCAGTTTCGGGGGGGCGTATAACACTGAAGCTTTCTTT.

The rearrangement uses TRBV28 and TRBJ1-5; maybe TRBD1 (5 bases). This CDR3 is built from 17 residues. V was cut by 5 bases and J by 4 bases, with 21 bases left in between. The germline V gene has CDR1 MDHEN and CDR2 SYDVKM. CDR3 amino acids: CASSGRSHLRGNQPQHF. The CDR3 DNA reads TGTGCCAGCAGTGGGCGGTCCCATTTGAGGGGTAATCAGCCCCAGCATTTT.

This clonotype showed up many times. The CDR3 region has the DNA TGTGCCAGCAGCTCCCCCTTTAAGACGACAGATATGAACACTGAAGCTTTCTTT. Translated: CASSSPFKTTDMNTEAFF. The rearrangement links TRBV7-2 to TRBJ1-1, with a possible D match to TRBD1 (5 bases). The CDR3 sequence is 18 residues long. V lost 4 bases and J 0 bases, leaving 21 bases between the germline ends. Germline CDR1 and CDR2: SGHTA and FQGNSA.

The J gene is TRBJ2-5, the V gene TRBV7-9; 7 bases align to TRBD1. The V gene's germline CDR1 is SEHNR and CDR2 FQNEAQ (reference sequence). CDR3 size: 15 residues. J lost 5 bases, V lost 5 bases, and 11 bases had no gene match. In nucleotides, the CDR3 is TGTGCCAGCAGCGCTACAACAGGGGCCGGGGAGACCCAGTACTTC. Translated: CASSATTGAGETQYF. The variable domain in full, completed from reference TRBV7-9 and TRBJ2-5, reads DTGVSQNPRHKITKRGQNVTFRCDPISEHNRLYWYRQTLGQGPEFLTYFQNEAQLEKSRLLSDRFSAERPKGSFSTLEIQRTEQGDSAMYLCASSATTGAGETQYFGPGTRLLVL.

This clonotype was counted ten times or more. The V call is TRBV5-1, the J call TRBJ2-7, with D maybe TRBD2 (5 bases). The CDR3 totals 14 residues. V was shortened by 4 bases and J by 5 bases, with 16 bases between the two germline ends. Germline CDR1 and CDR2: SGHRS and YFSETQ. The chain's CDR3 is CASSARQFGDEQYF. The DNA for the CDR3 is TGCGCCAGCAGCGCACGGCAGTTCGGGGACGAGCAGTACTTC.

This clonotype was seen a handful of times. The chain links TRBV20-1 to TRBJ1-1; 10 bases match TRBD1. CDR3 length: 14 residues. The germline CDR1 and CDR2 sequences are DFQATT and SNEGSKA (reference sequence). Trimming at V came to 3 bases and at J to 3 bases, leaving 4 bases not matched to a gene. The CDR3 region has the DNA TGCAGTGCTAGGGGGGACAGGGGCTACACTGAAGCTTTCTTT. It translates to CSARGDRGYTEAFF.

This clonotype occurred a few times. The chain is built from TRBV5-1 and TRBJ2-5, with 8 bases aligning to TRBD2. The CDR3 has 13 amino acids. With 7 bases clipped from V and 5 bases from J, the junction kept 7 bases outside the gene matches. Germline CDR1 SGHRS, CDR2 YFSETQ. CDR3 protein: CASGRGGGETQYF. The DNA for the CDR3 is TGCGCCAGCGGACGGGGGGGCGGTGAGACCCAGTACTTC.

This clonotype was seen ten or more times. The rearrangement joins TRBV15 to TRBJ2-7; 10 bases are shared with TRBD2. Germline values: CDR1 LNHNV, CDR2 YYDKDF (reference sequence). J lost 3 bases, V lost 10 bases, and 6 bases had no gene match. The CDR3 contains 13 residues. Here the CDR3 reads CASSTSGYYEQYF. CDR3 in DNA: TGTGCCAGCTCGACTAGCGGGTACTACGAGCAGTACTTC. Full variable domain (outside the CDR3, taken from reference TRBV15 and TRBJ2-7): DAMVIQNPRYQVTQFGKPVTLSCSQTLNHNVMYWYQQKSSQAPKLLFHYYDKDFNNEADTPDNFQSRRPNTSFCFLDIRSPGLGDTAMYLCASSTSGYYEQYFGPGTRLTVT.

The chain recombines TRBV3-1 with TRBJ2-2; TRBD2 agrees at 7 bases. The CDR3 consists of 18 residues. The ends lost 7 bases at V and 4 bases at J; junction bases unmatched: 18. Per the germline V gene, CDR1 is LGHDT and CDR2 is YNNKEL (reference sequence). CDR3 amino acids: CASNRLPGRGAGTGELFF. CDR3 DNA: TGTGCCAGCAACCGCCTGCCTGGGAGGGGCGCGGGCACCGGGGAGCTGTTTTTT.

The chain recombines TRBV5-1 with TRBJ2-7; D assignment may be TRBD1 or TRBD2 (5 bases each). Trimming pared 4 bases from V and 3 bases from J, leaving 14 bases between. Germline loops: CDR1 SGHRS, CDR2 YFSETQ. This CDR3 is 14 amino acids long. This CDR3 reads CASSHGTVDYEQYF. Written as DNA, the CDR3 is TGCGCCAGCAGCCACGGGACGGTCGACTACGAGCAGTACTTC.

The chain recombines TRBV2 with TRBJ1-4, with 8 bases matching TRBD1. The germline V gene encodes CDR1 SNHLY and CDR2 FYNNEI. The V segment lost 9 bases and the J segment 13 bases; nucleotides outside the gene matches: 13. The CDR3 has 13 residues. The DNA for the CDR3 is TGTGCCAGTCGGGACAGGCTCGCTCGGAGACTGTTTTTT. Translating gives CASRDRLARRLFF.

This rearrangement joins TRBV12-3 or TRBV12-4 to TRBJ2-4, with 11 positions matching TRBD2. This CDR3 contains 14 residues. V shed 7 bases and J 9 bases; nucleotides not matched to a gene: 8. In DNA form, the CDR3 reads TGTGCCAGCACGGTCGGGACTAGCGGTAGCATTCAGTACTTC. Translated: CASTVGTSGSIQYF.

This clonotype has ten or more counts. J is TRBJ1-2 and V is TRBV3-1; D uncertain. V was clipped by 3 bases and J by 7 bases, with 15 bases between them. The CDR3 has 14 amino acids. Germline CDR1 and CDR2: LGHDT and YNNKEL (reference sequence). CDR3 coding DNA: TGTGCCAGCAGCCATTCCTGGGATGACGTTGGCTACACCTTC. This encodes CASSHSWDDVGYTF.

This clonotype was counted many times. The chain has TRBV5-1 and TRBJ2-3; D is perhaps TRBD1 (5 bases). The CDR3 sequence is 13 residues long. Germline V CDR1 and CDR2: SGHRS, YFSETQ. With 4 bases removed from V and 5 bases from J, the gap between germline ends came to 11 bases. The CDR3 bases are TGCGCCAGCAGCAGCCTGACAGAAGATACGCAGTATTTT. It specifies CASSSLTEDTQYF.

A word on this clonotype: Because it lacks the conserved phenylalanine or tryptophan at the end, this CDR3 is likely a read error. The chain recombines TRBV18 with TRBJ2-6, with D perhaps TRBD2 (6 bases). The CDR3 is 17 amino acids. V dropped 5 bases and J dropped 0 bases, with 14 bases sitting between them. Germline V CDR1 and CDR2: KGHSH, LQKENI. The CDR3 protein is CASSTGLIVSGANVLTL. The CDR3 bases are TGTGCCAGCTCAACGGGACTGATAGTCTCTGGGGCCAACGTCCTGACTTTA.

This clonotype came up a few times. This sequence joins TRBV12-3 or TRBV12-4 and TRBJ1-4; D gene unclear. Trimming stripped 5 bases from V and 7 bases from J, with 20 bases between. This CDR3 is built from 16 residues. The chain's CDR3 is CASSTTDGMTGEKLFF. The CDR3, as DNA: TGTGCCAGCAGTACGACGGACGGGATGACTGGTGAAAAACTGTTTTTT.

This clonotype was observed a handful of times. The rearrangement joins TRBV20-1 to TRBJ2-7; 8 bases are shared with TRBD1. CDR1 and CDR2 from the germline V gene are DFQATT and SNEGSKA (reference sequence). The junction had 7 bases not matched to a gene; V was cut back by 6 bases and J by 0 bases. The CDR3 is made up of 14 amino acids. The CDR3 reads CSAHRDRSSYEQYF. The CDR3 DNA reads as TGCAGTGCCCACCGGGACAGGTCCTCCTACGAGCAGTACTTC.

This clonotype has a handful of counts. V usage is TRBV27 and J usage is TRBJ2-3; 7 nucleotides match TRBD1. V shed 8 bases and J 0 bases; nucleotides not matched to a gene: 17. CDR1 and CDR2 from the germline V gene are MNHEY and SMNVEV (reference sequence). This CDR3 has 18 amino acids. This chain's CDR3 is CASPTGQKVCWSTDTQYF. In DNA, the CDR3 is TGTGCCAGCCCCACGGGACAGAAGGTCTGCTGGAGCACAGATACGCAGTATTTT.

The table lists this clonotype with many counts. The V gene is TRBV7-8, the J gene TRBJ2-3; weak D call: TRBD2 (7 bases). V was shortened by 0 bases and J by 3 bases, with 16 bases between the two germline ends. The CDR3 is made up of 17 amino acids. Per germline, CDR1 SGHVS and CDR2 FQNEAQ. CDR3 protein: CASSLAGWGGATDTQYF. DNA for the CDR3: TGTGCCAGCAGCTTAGCTGGGTGGGGGGGCGCAACAGATACGCAGTATTTT.

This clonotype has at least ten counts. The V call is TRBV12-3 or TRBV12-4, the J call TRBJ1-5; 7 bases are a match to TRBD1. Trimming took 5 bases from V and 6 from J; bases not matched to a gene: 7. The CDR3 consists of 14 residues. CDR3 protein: CASSTQGTFQPQHF. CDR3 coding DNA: TGTGCCAGCAGTACACAGGGGACTTTTCAGCCCCAGCATTTT.